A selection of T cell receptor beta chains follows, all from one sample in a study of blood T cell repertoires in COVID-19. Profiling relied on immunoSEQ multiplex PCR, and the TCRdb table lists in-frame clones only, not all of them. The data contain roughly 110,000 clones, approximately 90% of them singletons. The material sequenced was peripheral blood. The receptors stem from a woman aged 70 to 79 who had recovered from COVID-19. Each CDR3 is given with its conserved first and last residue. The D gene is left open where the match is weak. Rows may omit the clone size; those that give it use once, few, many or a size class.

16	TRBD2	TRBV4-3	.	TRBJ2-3	CASSQQPSGITDTQYF	TGCGCCAGCAGCCAACAACCTAGCGGGATTACAGATACGCAGTATTTT
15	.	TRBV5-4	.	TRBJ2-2	CASSRASDGSGELFF	TGTGCCAGCAGCCGGGCTAGCGATGGCAGCGGGGAGCTGTTTTTT
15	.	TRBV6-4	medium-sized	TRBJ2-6	CASSDSKTGANVLTF	TGTGCCAGCAGTGACTCTAAAACTGGGGCCAACGTCCTGACTTTC
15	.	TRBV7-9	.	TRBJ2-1	CASSLSTGGYNEQFF	TGTGCCAGCAGCTTAAGCACTGGGGGGTACAATGAGCAGTTCTTC
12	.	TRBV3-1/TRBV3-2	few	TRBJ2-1	CASSQREGEQFF	TGTGCCAGCAGCCAGAGAGAGGGTGAGCAGTTCTTC
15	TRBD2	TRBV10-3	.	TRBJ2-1	CAISPHAGGQDEQFF	TGTGCCATCAGCCCCCACGCGGGGGGGCAGGATGAGCAGTTCTTC
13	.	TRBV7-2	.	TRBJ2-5	CASAGGGWETQYF	TGTGCCAGCGCCGGAGGCGGGTGGGAGACCCAGTACTTC
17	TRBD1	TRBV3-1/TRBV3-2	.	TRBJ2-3	CASSHQWRQGSTDTQYF	TGTGCCAGCAGCCACCAGTGGCGACAGGGGAGCACAGATACGCAGTATTTT
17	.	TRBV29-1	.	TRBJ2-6	CSARGWDPDSGANVLTF	TGCAGCGCTAGGGGGTGGGACCCGGACTCTGGGGCCAACGTCCTGACTTTC
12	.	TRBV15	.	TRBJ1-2	CATSRGGRGYTF	TGTGCCACCAGCAGGGGAGGGAGAGGCTACACCTTC
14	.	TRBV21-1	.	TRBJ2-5	CASSTKMGRETQYF	TGTGCCAGCAGCACTAAAATGGGGCGTGAGACCCAGTACTTC
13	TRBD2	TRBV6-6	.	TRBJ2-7	CASRPSGSYEQYF	TGTGCCAGCAGACCTAGCGGCTCCTACGAGCAGTACTTC
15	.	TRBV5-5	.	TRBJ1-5	CASLRGREDNQPQHF	TGTGCCAGCCTTCGGGGTAGGGAAGACAATCAGCCCCAGCATTTT
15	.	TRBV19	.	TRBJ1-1	CASRYRGSPNTEAFF	TGTGCCAGTAGGTATAGGGGGAGTCCTAACACTGAAGCTTTCTTT
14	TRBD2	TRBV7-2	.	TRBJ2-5	CASSFAGGGETQYF	TGTGCCAGCAGCTTCGCGGGGGGCGGAGAGACCCAGTACTTC
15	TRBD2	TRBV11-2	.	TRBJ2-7	CASTSSSGGARGQYF	TGTGCCAGCACATCATCTAGCGGGGGGGCGAGAGGGCAGTACTTC
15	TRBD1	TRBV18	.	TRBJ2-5	CASLTSGTGEETQYF	TGTGCCAGCTTGACTTCCGGGACAGGGGAAGAGACCCAGTACTTC
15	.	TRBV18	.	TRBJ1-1	CASSTSGGMNTEAFF	TGTGCCAGCTCAACTTCGGGTGGTATGAACACTGAAGCTTTCTTT
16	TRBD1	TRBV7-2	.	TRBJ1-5	CASSPHGTGGGQPQHF	TGTGCCAGCAGCCCTCACGGGACAGGAGGCGGACAGCCCCAGCATTTT
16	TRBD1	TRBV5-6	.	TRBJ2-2	CASKALGTGFPGELFF	TGTGCCAGCAAAGCTTTAGGGACAGGGTTCCCCGGGGAGCTGTTTTTT
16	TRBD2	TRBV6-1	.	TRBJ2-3	CASSEVGLAGGYTQYF	TGTGCCAGCAGTGAAGTGGGGCTAGCGGGGGGGTATACGCAGTATTTT
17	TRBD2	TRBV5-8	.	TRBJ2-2	CASSLRLAGAGTGELFF	TGTGCCAGCAGCTTGAGGCTAGCGGGAGCGGGCACCGGGGAGCTGTTTTTT
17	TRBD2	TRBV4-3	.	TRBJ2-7	CASSQVAGTSGSYEQYF	TGCGCCAGCAGCCAAGTCGCCGGGACTAGCGGTTCCTACGAGCAGTACTTC
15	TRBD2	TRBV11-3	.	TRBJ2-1	CASSSRGGPYNEQFF	TGTGCCAGCAGCTCCCGGGGGGGGCCCTACAATGAGCAGTTCTTC
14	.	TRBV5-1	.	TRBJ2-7	CASSLGELRHEQYF	TGCGCCAGCAGCTTGGGAGAACTCCGCCACGAGCAGTACTTC
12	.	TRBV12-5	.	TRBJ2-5	CASGLGEETQYF	TGTGCTAGTGGTTTAGGGGAAGAGACCCAGTACTTC
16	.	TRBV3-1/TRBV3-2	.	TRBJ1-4	CASSQDTNPLTGKLFF	TGTGCCAGCAGCCAAGATACGAACCCCCTTACCGGAAAACTGTTTTTT
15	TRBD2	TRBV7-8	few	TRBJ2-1	CASSPLAATYNEQFF	TGTGCCAGCAGCCCCCTAGCGGCAACCTACAATGAGCAGTTCTTC
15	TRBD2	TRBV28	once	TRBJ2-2	CAIGRDYWNTGELFF	TGTGCCATCGGCCGGGACTACTGGAACACCGGGGAGCTGTTTTTT
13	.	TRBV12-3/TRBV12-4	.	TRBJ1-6	CASRFLFNSPLHF	TGTGCCAGCCGTTTTTTATTCAATTCACCCCTCCACTTT
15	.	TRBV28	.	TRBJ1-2	CASSFPAAEGYGYTF	TGTGCCAGCAGCTTTCCTGCGGCCGAGGGCTATGGCTACACCTTC
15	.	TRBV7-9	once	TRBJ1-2	CASSFGSGTNYGYTF	TGTGCCAGCAGCTTTGGGTCAGGGACAAACTATGGCTACACCTTC
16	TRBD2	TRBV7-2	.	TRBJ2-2	CASSLRSGGNTGELFF	TGTGCCAGCAGCCTCCGTAGCGGGGGGAACACCGGGGAGCTGTTTTTT
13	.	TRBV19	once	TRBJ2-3	CASSPRQLSDLYF	TGTGCCAGTAGTCCAAGACAGCTTTCAGATCTGTATTTT
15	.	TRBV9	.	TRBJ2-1	CASSPRPESYNEQFF	TGTGCCAGCAGCCCTCGCCCGGAGTCCTACAATGAGCAGTTCTTC
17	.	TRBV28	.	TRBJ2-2	CASRRGGPWADTGELFF	TGTGCCAGCAGACGCGGAGGGCCATGGGCGGACACCGGGGAGCTGTTTTTT
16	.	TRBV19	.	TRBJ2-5	CASSPRATTITETQYF	TGTGCCAGTAGCCCGAGGGCGACGACTATTACTGAGACCCAGTACTTC
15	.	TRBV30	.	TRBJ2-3	CAWSAPGLGRNTQYF	TGTGCCTGGAGTGCCCCGGGCTTAGGGAGGAATACGCAGTATTTT
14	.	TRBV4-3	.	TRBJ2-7	CASSQDLRTYEQYF	TGCGCCAGCAGCCAAGATCTCCGTACCTACGAGCAGTACTTC
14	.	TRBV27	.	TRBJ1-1	CASSFGGGNTEAFF	TGTGCCAGCAGTTTTGGGGGGGGGAACACTGAAGCTTTCTTT
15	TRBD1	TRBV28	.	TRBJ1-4	CASSPPGQGAEKLFF	TGTGCCAGCAGTCCCCCGGGACAGGGGGCTGAAAAACTGTTTTTT
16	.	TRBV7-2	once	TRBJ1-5	CASSLKAGVGNQPQHF	TGTGCCAGCAGCTTAAAGGCAGGGGTGGGCAATCAGCCCCAGCATTTT
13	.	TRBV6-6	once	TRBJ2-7	CASSYSVSYEQYF	TGTGCCAGCAGTTATTCAGTCTCCTACGAGCAGTACTTC
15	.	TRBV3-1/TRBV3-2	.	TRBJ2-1	CASSSPSGSYNEQFF	TGTGCCAGCAGCTCTCCAAGCGGATCCTACAATGAGCAGTTCTTC
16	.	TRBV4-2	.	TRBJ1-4	CASSQGIRASLEKLFF	TGTGCCAGCAGCCAAGGGATCAGGGCCTCACTGGAAAAACTGTTTTTT
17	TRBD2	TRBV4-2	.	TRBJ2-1	CASSQGLLAGGYNEQFF	TGTGCCAGCAGCCAAGGTCTGCTAGCGGGGGGATACAATGAGCAGTTCTTC
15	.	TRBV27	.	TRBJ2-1	CASSSVESSYNEQFF	TGTGCCAGCAGTTCCGTAGAGAGCTCCTACAATGAGCAGTTCTTC